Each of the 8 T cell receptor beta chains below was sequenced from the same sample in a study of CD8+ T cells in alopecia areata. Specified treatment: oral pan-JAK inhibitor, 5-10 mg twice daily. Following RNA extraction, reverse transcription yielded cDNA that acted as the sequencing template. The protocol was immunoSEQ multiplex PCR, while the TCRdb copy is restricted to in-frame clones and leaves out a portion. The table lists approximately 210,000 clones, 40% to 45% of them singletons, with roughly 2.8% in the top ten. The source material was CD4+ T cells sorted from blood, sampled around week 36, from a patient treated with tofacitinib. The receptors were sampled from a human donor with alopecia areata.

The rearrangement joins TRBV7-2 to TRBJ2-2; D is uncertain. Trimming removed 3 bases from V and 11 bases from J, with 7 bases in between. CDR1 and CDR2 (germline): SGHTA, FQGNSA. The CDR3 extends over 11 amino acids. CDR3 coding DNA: TGTGCCAGCAGCTTCGCCCGAGAGCTGTTTTTT. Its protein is CASSFARELFF.

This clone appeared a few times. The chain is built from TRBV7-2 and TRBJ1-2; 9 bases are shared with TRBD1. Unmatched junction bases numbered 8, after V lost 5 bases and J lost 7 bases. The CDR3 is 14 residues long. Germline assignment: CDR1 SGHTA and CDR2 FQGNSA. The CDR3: CASSEQGASLGYTF. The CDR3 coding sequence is TGTGCCAGCAGCGAACAGGGGGCGAGTCTTGGCTACACCTTC.

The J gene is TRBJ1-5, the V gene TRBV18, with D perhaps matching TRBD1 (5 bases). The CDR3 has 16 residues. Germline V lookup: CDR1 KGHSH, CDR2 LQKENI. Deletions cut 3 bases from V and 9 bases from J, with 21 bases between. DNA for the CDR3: TGTGCCAGCTCACCTCTCACTCGGACCGCCGGGGGGCCCCAGCATTTT. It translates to CASSPLTRTAGGPQHF.

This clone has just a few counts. CDR3 in amino acids: CSVEGPGDTQYF. The CDR3 coding sequence is TGCAGCGTTGAGGGACCGGGAGATACGCAGTATTTT. The chain has TRBV29-1 and TRBJ2-3, with D tentatively TRBD1 or TRBD2 (5 bases each). CDR1 and CDR2 (germline): SQVTM, ANQGSEA. V was cut by 3 bases and J by 5 bases, with 9 bases left in between. There are 12 residues in the CDR3.

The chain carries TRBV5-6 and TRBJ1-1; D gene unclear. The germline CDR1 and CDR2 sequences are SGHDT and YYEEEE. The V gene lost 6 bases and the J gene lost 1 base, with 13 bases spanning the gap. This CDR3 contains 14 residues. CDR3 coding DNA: TGTGCCAGCAACTCCGGACGGTGGAACACTGAAGCTTTCTTT. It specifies CASNSGRWNTEAFF.

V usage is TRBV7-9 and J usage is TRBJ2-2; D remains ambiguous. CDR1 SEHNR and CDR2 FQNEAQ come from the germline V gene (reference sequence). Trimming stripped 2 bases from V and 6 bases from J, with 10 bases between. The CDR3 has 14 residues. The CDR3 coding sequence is TGTGCCAGCAGCTTAATACCCGGTCCCGGGGAGCTGTTTTTT. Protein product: CASSLIPGPGELFF.

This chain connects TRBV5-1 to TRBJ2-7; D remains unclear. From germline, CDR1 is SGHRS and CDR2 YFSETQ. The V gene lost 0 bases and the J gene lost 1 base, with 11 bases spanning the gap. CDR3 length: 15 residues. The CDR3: CASSLASGLSYEQYF. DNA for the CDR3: TGCGCCAGCAGCTTGGCTTCGGGCCTTTCCTACGAGCAGTACTTC.

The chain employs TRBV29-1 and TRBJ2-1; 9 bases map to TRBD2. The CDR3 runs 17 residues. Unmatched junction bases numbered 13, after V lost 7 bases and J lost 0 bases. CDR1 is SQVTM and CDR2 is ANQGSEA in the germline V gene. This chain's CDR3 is CSAGPPLAGSSYNEQFF. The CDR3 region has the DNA TGCAGCGCCGGGCCGCCCCTAGCGGGGAGCTCCTACAATGAGCAGTTCTTC.